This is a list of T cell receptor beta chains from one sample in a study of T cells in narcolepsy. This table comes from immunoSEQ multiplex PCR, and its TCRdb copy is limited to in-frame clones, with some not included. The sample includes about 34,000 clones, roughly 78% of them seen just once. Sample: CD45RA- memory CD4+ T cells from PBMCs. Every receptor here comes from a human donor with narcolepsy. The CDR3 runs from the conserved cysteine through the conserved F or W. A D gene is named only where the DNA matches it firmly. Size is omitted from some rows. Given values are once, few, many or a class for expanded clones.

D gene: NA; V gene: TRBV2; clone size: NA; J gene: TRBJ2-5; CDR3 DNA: TGTGCCAGCAGTGAGAATCCAGAGACCCAGTACTTC; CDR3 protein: CASSENPETQYF
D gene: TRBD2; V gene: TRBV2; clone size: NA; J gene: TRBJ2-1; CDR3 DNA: TGTGCCAGCATGGTGGCTAGCGGGAGGGATGAGCAGTTCTTC; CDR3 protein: CASMVASGRDEQFF
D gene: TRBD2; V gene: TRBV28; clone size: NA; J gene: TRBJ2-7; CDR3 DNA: TGTGCCAGCAGTTCGGTGGGCGGGGGGTCCTACGAGCAGTACTTC; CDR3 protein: CASSSVGGGSYEQYF
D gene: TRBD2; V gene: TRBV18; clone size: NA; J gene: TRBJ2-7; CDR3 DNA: TGTGCCAGCTCTACGAAGCTAGTAGCGGGATTATACGAGCAGTACTTC; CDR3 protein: CASSTKLVAGLYEQYF
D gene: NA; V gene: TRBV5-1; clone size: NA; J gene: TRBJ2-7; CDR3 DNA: TGCGCCAGCAGCTTGGACGCCCAGAGTACCTACGAGCAGTACTTC; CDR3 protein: CASSLDAQSTYEQYF
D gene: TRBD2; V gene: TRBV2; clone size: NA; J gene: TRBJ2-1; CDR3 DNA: TGTGCCAGCAAGGAGCGGGAGGGCCATAGTGAGCAGTTCTTC; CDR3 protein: CASKEREGHSEQFF
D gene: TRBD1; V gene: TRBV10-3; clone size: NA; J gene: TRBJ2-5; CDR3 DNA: TGTGCCATCAGTGAGGGCTCAACAGGGGTCCAAGAGACCCAGTACTTC; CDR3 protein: CAISEGSTGVQETQYF
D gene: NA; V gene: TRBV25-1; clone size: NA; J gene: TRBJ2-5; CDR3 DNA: TGTGCCAGCAGTCGAGGGACTCAGGGGACCCAGTACTTC; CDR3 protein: CASSRGTQGTQYF
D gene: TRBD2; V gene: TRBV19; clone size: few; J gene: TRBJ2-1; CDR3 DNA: TGTGCCAGTAGTAGGGGGACTAGCGGGCCCGATGAGCAGTTCTTC; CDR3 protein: CASSRGTSGPDEQFF
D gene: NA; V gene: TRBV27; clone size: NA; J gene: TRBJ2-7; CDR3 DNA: TGTGCCAGCAGTTGTCACGGACAGGGAGAAGATAGCGGGATGCTTATCTCCTACGAGCAGTACTTC; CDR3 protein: CASSCHGQGEDSGMLISYEQYF
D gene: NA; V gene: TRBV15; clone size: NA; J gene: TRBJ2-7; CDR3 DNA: TGTGCCACCAGCAGAGACTTGGGGGGCTCCGAGCAGTACTTC; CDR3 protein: CATSRDLGGSEQYF
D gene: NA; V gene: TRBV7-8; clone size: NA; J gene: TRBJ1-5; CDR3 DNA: TGTGCCAGCAGCTTAGCGCGGGGAGGGGAGGGACAGCCCCAGCATTTT; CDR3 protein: CASSLARGGEGQPQHF
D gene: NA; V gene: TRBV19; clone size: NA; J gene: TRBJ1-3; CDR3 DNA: TGTGCCAGTAGTACCCCCAGCTCTGGAAACACCATATATTTT; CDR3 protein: CASSTPSSGNTIYF
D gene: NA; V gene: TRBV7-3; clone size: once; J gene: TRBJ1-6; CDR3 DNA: TGTGCCAGCAGTCTAGGGGTTTATAATTCACCCCTCCACTTT; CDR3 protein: CASSLGVYNSPLHF
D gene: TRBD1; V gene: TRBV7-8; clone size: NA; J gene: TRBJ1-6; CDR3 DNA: TGTGCCAGCAGCTTAGGGGACAGGGAATCACCCCTCCACTTT; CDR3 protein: CASSLGDRESPLHF